The rows below give T cell receptor beta chains drawn from one sample of a study of cytomegalovirus exposure and HLA in healthy donors. Using immunoSEQ multiplex PCR, the repertoire was profiled, and TCRdb retains in-frame clones only, with some absent. Of about 160,000 clones in the sample, 70% were seen once. The sequencing sample was made of PBMCs. The receptors originated from a man between 18 and 35 years old in good health and CMV-seropositive. Each CDR3 is given with its conserved first and last residue. A D gene is named only where the DNA matches it firmly. Size is stated for part of the rows, as once, few or many counts, or as a class when the clone is expanded.

j_call: TRBJ2-2
d_call: TRBD1
v_call: TRBV5-5
clone_size: NA
cdr3_aa: CASSLVTGANTGELFF
cdr3_nt: TGTGCCAGCAGCTTGGTGACAGGGGCGAACACCGGGGAGCTGTTTTTT

j_call: TRBJ1-4
d_call: TRBD1
v_call: TRBV5-6
clone_size: NA
cdr3_aa: CASSWGGTGGEKLFF
cdr3_nt: TGTGCCAGCAGCTGGGGGGGGACAGGGGGCGAAAAACTGTTTTTT

j_call: TRBJ1-1
d_call: TRBD1
v_call: TRBV6-1
clone_size: NA
cdr3_aa: CASRTGLNTEAFF
cdr3_nt: TGTGCCAGCAGGACAGGGCTGAACACTGAAGCTTTCTTT

j_call: TRBJ2-3
d_call: NA
v_call: TRBV6-1
clone_size: NA
cdr3_aa: CASSETQVTDTQYF
cdr3_nt: TGTGCCAGCAGTGAGACGCAGGTCACAGATACGCAGTATTTT

j_call: TRBJ1-2
d_call: TRBD1
v_call: TRBV19
clone_size: NA
cdr3_aa: CATNGQGVYGYTF
cdr3_nt: TGTGCCACTAATGGGCAGGGGGTCTATGGCTACACCTTC

j_call: TRBJ1-6
d_call: NA
v_call: TRBV11-2
clone_size: NA
cdr3_aa: CASSLGSSYNSPLHF
cdr3_nt: TGTGCCAGCAGCTTAGGGAGCTCCTATAATTCACCCCTCCACTTT

j_call: TRBJ1-2
d_call: TRBD1
v_call: TRBV28
clone_size: NA
cdr3_aa: CASSLGQGAGGYTF
cdr3_nt: TGTGCCAGCAGCCTGGGGCAGGGGGCGGGTGGCTACACCTTC

j_call: TRBJ2-1
d_call: TRBD2
v_call: TRBV7-8
clone_size: once
cdr3_aa: CASSLRLAVNEQFF
cdr3_nt: TGTGCCAGCAGCTTACGACTAGCGGTAAATGAGCAGTTCTTC

j_call: TRBJ1-1
d_call: TRBD1
v_call: TRBV27
clone_size: few
cdr3_aa: CASSPGTAVNTEAFF
cdr3_nt: TGTGCCAGCAGCCCAGGGACAGCAGTGAACACTGAAGCTTTCTTT

j_call: TRBJ1-1
d_call: NA
v_call: TRBV28
clone_size: NA
cdr3_aa: CASRTARMNTEAFF
cdr3_nt: TGTGCCAGCCGTACCGCCAGAATGAACACTGAAGCTTTCTTT

j_call: TRBJ2-3
d_call: TRBD2
v_call: TRBV11-3
clone_size: NA
cdr3_aa: CASSLATSGNTDTQYF
cdr3_nt: TGTGCCAGCAGCTTAGCTACTAGCGGGAACACAGATACGCAGTATTTT

j_call: TRBJ2-2
d_call: TRBD1
v_call: TRBV5-1
clone_size: NA
cdr3_aa: CASTPTGVVTGELFF
cdr3_nt: TGCGCCAGCACCCCGACAGGGGTGGTTACCGGGGAGCTGTTTTTT

j_call: TRBJ1-2
d_call: NA
v_call: TRBV2
clone_size: once
cdr3_aa: CASSVAEGASGYTF
cdr3_nt: TGTGCCAGCAGTGTAGCAGAGGGCGCCTCTGGCTACACCTTC

j_call: TRBJ1-6
d_call: TRBD1
v_call: TRBV5-1
clone_size: NA
cdr3_aa: CASSGGQGSNSPLHF
cdr3_nt: TGCGCCAGCAGCGGTGGACAGGGCAGTAATTCACCCCTCCACTTT

j_call: TRBJ2-5
d_call: TRBD2
v_call: TRBV19
clone_size: NA
cdr3_aa: CASKAGGETQYF
cdr3_nt: TGTGCCAGTAAAGCGGGAGGAGAGACCCAGTACTTC

j_call: TRBJ2-1
d_call: NA
v_call: TRBV14
clone_size: NA
cdr3_aa: CASSQGPGVYNEQFF
cdr3_nt: TGTGCCAGCAGCCAAGGGCCCGGGGTCTACAATGAGCAGTTCTTC

j_call: TRBJ1-1
d_call: NA
v_call: TRBV6-6
clone_size: few
cdr3_aa: CASSSMGEYTEAFF
cdr3_nt: TGTGCCAGCAGCTCCATGGGAGAATACACTGAAGCTTTCTTT

j_call: TRBJ2-3
d_call: TRBD2
v_call: TRBV28
clone_size: NA
cdr3_aa: CASSQGTSVAQYF
cdr3_nt: TGTGCCAGCAGCCAGGGGACTAGTGTAGCGCAGTATTTT

j_call: TRBJ1-1
d_call: NA
v_call: TRBV12-1
clone_size: NA
cdr3_aa: CASSFAQPGRGRGRGGTEAFF
cdr3_nt: TGTGCCAGCAGCTTTGCGCAACCGGGCAGGGGTAGGGGTCGGGGGGGAACTGAAGCTTTCTTT

j_call: TRBJ1-4
d_call: TRBD1
v_call: TRBV19
clone_size: few
cdr3_aa: CASSIGAGGGGSNEKLFF
cdr3_nt: TGTGCCAGTAGTATAGGCGCCGGAGGAGGGGGCTCAAATGAAAAACTGTTTTTT

j_call: TRBJ2-4
d_call: NA
v_call: TRBV6-1
clone_size: NA
cdr3_aa: CASRGWGGQNIQYF
cdr3_nt: TGTGCCAGCAGGGGGTGGGGCGGACAAAACATTCAGTACTTC

j_call: TRBJ1-1
d_call: TRBD1
v_call: TRBV18
clone_size: NA
cdr3_aa: CASSLNRGNTEAFF
cdr3_nt: TGTGCCAGCTCACTAAACAGGGGGAACACTGAAGCTTTCTTT

j_call: TRBJ2-5
d_call: NA
v_call: TRBV28
clone_size: once
cdr3_aa: CASSLYTGWTQYF
cdr3_nt: TGTGCCAGCAGTTTATATACAGGTTGGACCCAGTACTTC

j_call: TRBJ2-3
d_call: NA
v_call: TRBV5-4
clone_size: NA
cdr3_aa: CASSLSDTQYF
cdr3_nt: TGTGCCAGCAGCTTGTCGGATACGCAGTATTTT